These 24 T cell receptor beta chains came from one sample sequenced in a study of blood T cell repertoires in COVID-19 (TCRdb year 2020). Receptors were amplified or captured by the immunoSEQ multiplex PCR assay. TCRdb carries this immuneACCESS record with in-frame sequences only. Its versions omit some clonotypes, under half of them owing to an unresolved V gene in the studies checked, with the rest unexplained. In all, the sample holds 200,000 to 300,000 clones, and 80% to 85% of those were seen once. The leading ten clones occupy less than 3.5% of the sample. The sequencing sample was made of peripheral blood. These receptors were collected from a woman between 18 and 29 years old with acute or convalescent COVID-19.

The chain couples TRBV5-1 to TRBJ1-2; 8 nucleotides match TRBD1. The CDR3 covers 15 residues. Per germline, CDR1 SGHRS and CDR2 YFSETQ. V dropped 7 bases and J dropped 8; count of bases not matched to a gene: 16. CDR3 sequence (DNA): TGCGCCAGCCGGCAGGGGGCAGACTCTGGGCTAGGCTACACCTTC. Its translation: CASRQGADSGLGYTF.

The chain links TRBV30 to TRBJ1-5, with D maybe TRBD1 (5 bases). V was cut by 3 bases and J by 4 bases, with 19 bases left in between. Germline V gene sequence: CDR1 GTSNPN, CDR2 SVGIG (reference sequence). The CDR3 has 16 amino acids. This CDR3 reads CAWSQEVGAPNQPQHF. Here the CDR3 DNA reads TGTGCCTGGAGCCAAGAGGTAGGGGCTCCGAATCAGCCCCAGCATTTT.

V is TRBV9 and J is TRBJ2-3; 7 bases line up with TRBD1. J gave up 3 bases and V 0 bases, and 4 bases lay outside the gene matches. The CDR3 is 15 residues long. CDR1 is SGDLS and CDR2 is YYNGEE in the germline V gene. The CDR3 reads CASSVEGARTDTQYF. In DNA form, the CDR3 reads TGTGCCAGCAGCGTAGAGGGGGCGCGGACAGATACGCAGTATTTT.

The chain has TRBV28 and TRBJ1-2; TRBD1 agrees at 7 bases. The CDR3 contains 13 residues. V shed 6 bases and J 4 bases; nucleotides not matched to a gene: 5. The germline V gene encodes CDR1 MDHEN and CDR2 SYDVKM. The CDR3 spells CASSPDRVYGYTF. The CDR3 DNA is TGTGCCAGCAGCCCAGACAGGGTCTATGGCTACACCTTC.

The chain has TRBV6-2 or TRBV6-3 and TRBJ1-6; 7 bases are a match to TRBD1. CDR1 and CDR2 from the germline V gene are MNHEY and SVGEGT. J gave up 0 bases and V 4 bases, and 6 bases lay outside the gene matches. This CDR3 spans 17 amino acids. Here the CDR3 DNA reads TGTGCCAGCAGTTGGGACAGACCGATCTCCTATAATTCACCCCTCCACTTT. As protein: CASSWDRPISYNSPLHF.

The V gene is TRBV27, the J gene TRBJ2-7, with 7 nucleotides matching TRBD1. V shed 5 bases and J 0 bases; nucleotides not matched to a gene: 7. The length of the CDR3 is 15 residues. Germline CDR1 reads MNHEY; CDR2 reads SMNVEV (reference sequence). CDR3 in amino acids: CASSRTGTVSYEQYF. The CDR3, as DNA: TGTGCCAGCAGTCGGACCGGGACAGTCTCCTACGAGCAGTACTTC.

In this sample, this clone turned up a few times. This chain connects TRBV4-3 to TRBJ1-6; D call uncertain. V gave up 0 bases and J gave up 0 bases, with 3 bases separating them. Germline V gene lookup returns CDR1 LGHNA and CDR2 YSLEER. There are 15 residues in the CDR3. The CDR3 nucleotides read TGCGCCAGCAGCCAAGAGAGCTCCTATAATTCACCCCTCCACTTT. It encodes CASSQESSYNSPLHF.

The chain links TRBV15 to TRBJ2-7; 7 nucleotides match TRBD1. Germline values: CDR1 LNHNV, CDR2 YYDKDF (reference sequence). V gave up 1 base and J gave up 0 bases; unmatched junction bases: 3. The CDR3 loop spans 15 amino acids. The DNA for the CDR3 is TGTGCCACCAGCAGAGCAGGGGGTAGCTCCTACGAGCAGTACTTC. Encoded protein: CATSRAGGSSYEQYF.

This sequence joins TRBV20-1 and TRBJ1-1; the D is unclear. V was cut by 4 bases and J by 5 bases, with 8 bases left in between. This CDR3 has 11 amino acids. The germline V gene encodes CDR1 DFQATT and CDR2 SNEGSKA (reference sequence). The CDR3 nucleotides read TGCAGTGCTATCTCGGGGACTGAAGCTTTCTTT. It is translated as CSAISGTEAFF.

This chain uses TRBV27 with TRBJ1-2; D gene uncertain. The germline gives CDR1 MNHEY, CDR2 SMNVEV (reference sequence). V shed 4 bases and J shed 8 bases, with 17 bases lying between them. CDR3 length: 14 amino acids. This chain's CDR3 is CASSSQTGLGGYTF. Here the CDR3 DNA reads TGTGCCAGCAGTTCCCAGACTGGACTGGGCGGCTACACCTTC.

This clone appeared once. The rearrangement uses TRBV9 and TRBJ1-1; no clear D gene. This CDR3 region has 15 residues. The V gene's germline CDR1 is SGDLS and CDR2 YYNGEE. The V and J ends lost 0 bases and 0 bases respectively, with 9 bases between them. This CDR3 reads CASSVGGLLNTEAFF. The DNA for the CDR3 is TGTGCCAGCAGCGTAGGCGGACTGCTGAACACTGAAGCTTTCTTT.

In nucleotides, the CDR3 is TGTGCCAGTAGTCCGCGGGACTTCAATTCACCCCTCCACTTT. It yields the protein CASSPRDFNSPLHF. The chain recombines TRBV19 with TRBJ1-6, with D possibly TRBD1 on 5 matching bases. The CDR3 spans 14 residues. From germline, CDR1 is LNHDA and CDR2 SQIVND (reference sequence). V lost 5 bases, J lost 7 bases, and 12 bases lay in between.

This clone has just a few counts. This rearrangement joins TRBV7-2 to TRBJ1-5; D is uncertain. Germline V gives CDR1 SGHTA, CDR2 FQGNSA. CDR3 size: 16 residues. V dropped 1 base and J dropped 3 bases, with 13 bases sitting between them. Written as DNA, the CDR3 is TGTGCCAGCAGCTTAGTAAGCAGCGGGCTCAATCAGCCCCAGCATTTT. It is translated as CASSLVSSGLNQPQHF.

This clone is a singleton in its sample. The chain is built from TRBV27 and TRBJ2-2; TRBD2 is a possible D gene (5 bases). The CDR3 consists of 17 residues. The V gene's germline CDR1 is MNHEY and CDR2 SMNVEV (reference sequence). Trimming pared 5 bases from V and 3 bases from J, leaving 19 bases between. CDR3 DNA sequence: TGTGCCAGCAGTCCTTCCATACTAGAGGTGTACACCGGGGAGCTGTTTTTT. It translates to CASSPSILEVYTGELFF.

V and J are TRBV2 and TRBJ1-4; D uncertain. V lost 9 bases to trimming and J lost 8 bases, with 19 bases between them. Germline lookup yields CDR1 SNHLY and CDR2 FYNNEI. The CDR3 loop spans 14 amino acids. The CDR3 reads CASIRVSAGEKLFF. The CDR3 DNA reads TGTGCCAGTATCCGGGTCTCCGCGGGGGAAAAACTGTTTTTT.

The rearrangement links TRBV5-4 to TRBJ2-2, with 11 bases aligning to TRBD2. The trim removed 2 bases at V and 4 bases at J, leaving 4 bases unmatched. Germline V gene data show CDR1 as SGHNT and CDR2 as YYREEE (reference sequence). The CDR3 is 16 amino acids. Written as DNA, the CDR3 is TGTGCCAGCAGCTTCCGACTAGCGGGACCCACCGGGGAGCTGTTTTTT. Amino acid sequence: CASSFRLAGPTGELFF.

V is TRBV5-1 and J is TRBJ2-7, with D unclear. The CDR3 covers 13 residues. V was pared by 0 bases and J by 6 bases, with 10 bases between. The germline CDR1 and CDR2 sequences are SGHRS and YFSETQ. DNA of the CDR3: TGCGCCAGCAGCTTGGCTCGGGTGGGCGAGCAGTACTTC. The encoded protein is CASSLARVGEQYF.

The gene calls are TRBV6-5 and TRBJ1-5, with a weak D call TRBD1 (5 bases). The V end lost 0 bases, the J end lost 2 bases, and 8 bases lay between the germline ends. The length of the CDR3 is 15 residues. Germline V lookup: CDR1 MNHEY, CDR2 SVGAGI. The CDR3 bases are TGTGCCAGCAGTTACTCGGGCAGGGGCAATCAGCCCCAGCATTTT. Amino acids: CASSYSGRGNQPQHF.

A single count supports this clone. This chain links TRBV28 with TRBJ1-5; a possible D gene is TRBD1 (5 bases). CDR1 is MDHEN and CDR2 is SYDVKM in the germline V gene. There are 13 residues in the CDR3. Trimming stripped 10 bases from V and 7 bases from J, with 17 bases between. CDR3 protein: CATEPDRVQPQHF. For the CDR3, the DNA is TGTGCCACCGAACCCGACAGAGTACAGCCCCAGCATTTT. The complete variable domain, with remaining parts taken from reference TRBV28 and TRBJ1-5, reads DVKVTQSSRYLVKRTGEKVFLECVQDMDHENMFWYRQDPGLGLRLIYFSYDVKMKEKGDIPEGYSVSREKKERFSLILESASTNQTSMYLCATEPDRVQPQHFGDGTRLSIL.

The chain couples TRBV13 to TRBJ2-2, with TRBD2 matching 15 bases. This CDR3 has 19 residues. CDR1 is PRHDT and CDR2 is FYEKMQ in the germline V gene (reference sequence). The J segment lost 3 bases and the V segment lost 4 bases, leaving 9 bases of the junction unmatched. The CDR3 loop is CASSSRTSGRAVDTGELFF. The DNA for the CDR3 is TGTGCCAGCAGCTCCCGGACTAGCGGGAGGGCCGTCGACACCGGGGAGCTGTTTTTT.

The chain combines TRBV12-3 or TRBV12-4 with TRBJ1-2; D is ambiguous. CDR3 length: 12 residues. The V end lost 5 bases, the J end lost 4 bases, and 8 bases lay between the germline ends. CDR3 nucleotide sequence: TGTGCCAGCAGTGTCGGGATCTATGGCTACACCTTC. This codes for CASSVGIYGYTF.

The V and J genes are TRBV7-9 and TRBJ2-4; 10 bases map to TRBD1. Trimming removed 0 bases from V and 1 base from J; junction bases left unmatched: 3. This CDR3 has 17 amino acids. CDR1 is SEHNR, CDR2 FQNEAQ, per germline (reference sequence). The CDR3 DNA reads as TGTGCCAGCAGCTTAGCCCCGGGACAGGGGGCCAAAAACATTCAGTACTTC. It specifies CASSLAPGQGAKNIQYF.

This chain joins TRBV27 and TRBJ2-5; 9 bases are a match to TRBD1. The CDR3 runs 15 residues. From germline, CDR1 is MNHEY and CDR2 SMNVEV (reference sequence). V shed 3 bases, J shed 5 bases, and the junction held 7 bases outside the gene matches. The CDR3 DNA sequence: TGTGCCAGCAGTTTCTCAACAGGGGGCGGGGAGACCCAGTACTTC. Translated, it gives CASSFSTGGGETQYF.

The rearrangement links TRBV19 to TRBJ1-2; TRBD1 matches 9 bases. V lost 2 bases, J lost 8 bases, and 9 bases stayed unmatched. Looked up from germline, CDR1 is LNHDA and CDR2 is SQIVND (reference sequence). This CDR3 has 15 amino acids. CDR3 protein: CASSIFGTGTIGYTF. The CDR3 coding sequence is TGTGCCAGTAGTATATTTGGGACAGGGACAATCGGCTACACCTTC.